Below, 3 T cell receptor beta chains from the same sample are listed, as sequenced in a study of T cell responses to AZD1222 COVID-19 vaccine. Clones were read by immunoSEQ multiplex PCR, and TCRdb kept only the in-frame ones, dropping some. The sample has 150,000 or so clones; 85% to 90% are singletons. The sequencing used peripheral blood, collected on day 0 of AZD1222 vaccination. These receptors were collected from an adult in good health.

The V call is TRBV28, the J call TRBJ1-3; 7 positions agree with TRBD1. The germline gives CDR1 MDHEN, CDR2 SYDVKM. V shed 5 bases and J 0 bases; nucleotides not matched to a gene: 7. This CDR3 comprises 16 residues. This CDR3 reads CASSPQGTASGNTIYF. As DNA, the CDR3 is TGTGCCAGCAGTCCCCAAGGGACAGCCTCTGGAAACACCATATATTTT.

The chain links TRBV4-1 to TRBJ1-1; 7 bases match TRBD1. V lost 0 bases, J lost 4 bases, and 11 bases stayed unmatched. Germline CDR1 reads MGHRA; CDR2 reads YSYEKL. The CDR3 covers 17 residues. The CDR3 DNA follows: TGCGCCAGCAGCCAAGATATTCCAGGGGGGTTGAGCACTGAAGCTTTCTTT. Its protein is CASSQDIPGGLSTEAFF.

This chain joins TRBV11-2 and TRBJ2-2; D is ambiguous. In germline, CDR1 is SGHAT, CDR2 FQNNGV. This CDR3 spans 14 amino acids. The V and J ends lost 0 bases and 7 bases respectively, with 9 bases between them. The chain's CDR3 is CASSLDRRLGELFF. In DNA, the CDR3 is TGTGCCAGCAGCTTAGATCGACGGCTCGGGGAGCTGTTTTTT. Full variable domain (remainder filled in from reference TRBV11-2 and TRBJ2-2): EAGVAQSPRYKIIEKRQSVAFWCNPISGHATLYWYQQILGQGPKLLIQFQNNGVVDDSQLPKDRFSAERLKGVDSTLKIQPAKLEDSAVYLCASSLDRRLGELFFGEGSRLTVL.